A single sample gave rise to the 28 T cell receptor beta chains below, sequenced in a study of blood T cell repertoires in COVID-19 (dated by TCRdb to about 2020). Libraries came from the immunoSEQ multiplex PCR assay. Here the immuneACCESS table is served through TCRdb, limited to in-frame sequences with V and J called. Missing clones are a known gap in these copies; in checked studies unresolved V genes cover under half, and the rest lacks a known reason. Recorded for this sample are some 200,000 clones; roughly four fifths of them occurred a single time. Of the sample, 13% to 15% is held by the ten largest clones. The sample comprised peripheral blood. These receptors were taken from a man aged 30-40 years with active or convalescent COVID-19.

This clone appeared a single time. This chain joins TRBV5-4 and TRBJ2-1; 8 bases line up with TRBD1. The V gene end was trimmed by 0 bases and the J gene end by 6 bases; junction bases not matched to a gene: 2. This CDR3 has 14 residues. Germline V gives CDR1 SGHNT, CDR2 YYREEE (reference sequence). The CDR3: CASSLEQGGNEQFF. CDR3 nucleotides: TGTGCCAGCAGCTTGGAACAGGGGGGCAATGAGCAGTTCTTC.

This chain links TRBV29-1 with TRBJ2-5; 7 bases align to TRBD1. The CDR3 is made up of 13 amino acids. Looked up from germline, CDR1 is SQVTM and CDR2 is ANQGSEA. The J segment lost 4 bases and the V segment lost 7 bases, leaving 9 bases of the junction unmatched. The CDR3 DNA sequence: TGCAGCGCATTGACAGGGTATGGAGAGACCCAGTACTTC. Residues: CSALTGYGETQYF. The full variable domain, its missing parts supplied by reference TRBV29-1 and TRBJ2-5, is SAVISQKPSRDICQRGTSLTIQCQVDSQVTMMFWYRQQPGQSLTLIATANQGSEATYESGFVIDKFPISRPNLTFSTLTVSNMSPEDSSIYLCSALTGYGETQYFGPGTRLLVL.

V usage is TRBV2 and J usage is TRBJ2-5, with D possibly being TRBD2 (6 bases). Germline assignment: CDR1 SNHLY and CDR2 FYNNEI. This CDR3 comprises 11 residues. V was pared by 8 bases and J by 2 bases, with 6 bases between. CDR3 nucleotide sequence: TGTGCCAGCGCGGGACAAGAGACCCAGTACTTC. The encoded protein is CASAGQETQYF.

V gene TRBV6-4 combines with J gene TRBJ1-2; TRBD1 aligns across 7 bases. CDR3 length: 15 residues. V shed 4 bases, J shed 6 bases, and the junction held 11 bases outside the gene matches. CDR1 and CDR2 (germline): MRHNA, SNTAGT. The DNA for the CDR3 is TGTGCCAGCAGTGTGCATCAAGACAGGGCCAATGGCTACACCTTC. Its protein is CASSVHQDRANGYTF.

V is TRBV29-1 and J is TRBJ1-5; D gene unclear. V lost 4 bases and J lost 5, with 12 bases in between. Germline V gives CDR1 SQVTM, CDR2 ANQGSEA. The CDR3 extends over 13 amino acids. Written as DNA, the CDR3 is TGCAGCGTTGTGGCAGGACTGCATCAGCCCCAGCATTTT. As protein: CSVVAGLHQPQHF.

This clone was observed a few times. The V and J genes are TRBV2 and TRBJ1-5, with 11 bases aligning to TRBD1. The germline V gene encodes CDR1 SNHLY and CDR2 FYNNEI. J gave up 6 bases and V 6 bases, and 7 bases lay outside the gene matches. This CDR3 spans 15 amino acids. CDR3: CASRDPGQGVQPQHF. The CDR3 nucleotides read TGTGCCAGCAGGGACCCGGGACAGGGGGTTCAGCCCCAGCATTTT. Looking up the rest from reference TRBV2 and TRBJ1-5 gives the full variable domain: EPEVTQTPSHQVTQMGQEVILRCVPISNHLYFYWYRQILGQKVEFLVSFYNNEISEKSEIFDDQFSVERPDGSNFTLKIRSTKLEDSAMYFCASRDPGQGVQPQHFGDGTRLSIL.

The chain employs TRBV6-5 and TRBJ1-2; 7 nucleotides agree with TRBD1. CDR3 length: 14 amino acids. After removal of 0 bases from V and 8 bases from J, the junction contained 6 bases not matched to a gene. From germline, CDR1 is MNHEY and CDR2 SVGAGI. The CDR3 is CASSYSRQGGGYTF. The CDR3 DNA reads TGTGCCAGCAGTTACTCCAGACAGGGAGGCGGCTACACCTTC.

Only one count was recorded for this clone. The chain links TRBV11-3 to TRBJ2-1; 9 bases line up with TRBD1. The CDR3 covers 15 residues. Unmatched junction bases numbered 4, after V lost 6 bases and J lost 1 base. Germline CDR1 and CDR2: SGHNT and YENEEA. Here the CDR3 DNA reads TGTGCCAGCAGTTCCGGGACAGGGTCCTACAATGAGCAGTTCTTC. Translating gives CASSSGTGSYNEQFF.

The rearrangement links TRBV3-1 (or the pseudogene TRBV3-2) to TRBJ1-6, with a tentative D call TRBD1 (6 bases). The germline gives CDR1 LGHDT, CDR2 YNNKEL (reference sequence). The V gene lost 0 bases and the J gene lost 9 bases, with 6 bases spanning the gap. The CDR3 totals 13 residues. CDR3 loop: CASSQDRGSPLHF. The CDR3 DNA sequence: TGTGCCAGCAGCCAAGACAGGGGTTCACCCCTCCACTTT.

The rearrangement uses TRBV27 and TRBJ1-3; the D gene is possibly TRBD1 (5 bases). Trimming removed 5 bases from V and 8 bases from J, with 13 bases in between. Germline V gene sequence: CDR1 MNHEY, CDR2 SMNVEV (reference sequence). This CDR3 is built from 13 residues. As DNA, the CDR3 is TGTGCCAGCAGTACAGGTTTCGGAGACACCATATATTTT. It yields the protein CASSTGFGDTIYF.

The chain recombines TRBV4-1 with TRBJ1-1; 9 nucleotides agree with TRBD1. V lost 1 base to trimming and J lost 6 bases; unmatched junction nucleotides: 9. The germline V gene has CDR1 MGHRA and CDR2 YSYEKL. The CDR3 runs 16 residues. The CDR3 DNA reads TGCGCCAGCAGCCAAGCCCCGGGACAGGGATCCCCTGAAGCTTTCTTT. Translated: CASSQAPGQGSPEAFF.

The gene calls are TRBV5-1 and TRBJ1-5; D remains ambiguous. The germline V and J ends were trimmed by 3 bases and 7 bases, with 11 bases remaining between them. CDR3 length: 13 amino acids. Germline-derived CDR1 and CDR2 are SGHRS and YFSETQ. The CDR3 is CASSSSPEQPQHF. CDR3 bases: TGCGCCAGCAGCTCCTCGCCCGAGCAGCCCCAGCATTTT. The whole variable domain, remainder taken from reference TRBV5-1 and TRBJ1-5, is KAGVTQTPRYLIKTRGQQVTLSCSPISGHRSVSWYQQTPGQGLQFLFEYFSETQRNKGNFPGRFSGRQFSNSRSEMNVSTLELGDSALYLCASSSSPEQPQHFGDGTRLSIL.

This chain joins TRBV18 and TRBJ2-3; TRBD1 agrees at 8 bases. The CDR3 contains 13 residues. The germline V gene has CDR1 KGHSH and CDR2 LQKENI. The V and J ends lost 4 bases and 13 bases, in that order; junction bases with no gene match: 10. CDR3 residues: CASSLAGRTGKYF. The CDR3 DNA follows: TGTGCCAGCTCACTTGCGGGTAGGACAGGGAAGTATTTT. Full variable domain (outside the CDR3, taken from reference TRBV18 and TRBJ2-3): NAGVMQNPRHLVRRRGQEARLRCSPMKGHSHVYWYRQLPEEGLKFMVYLQKENIIDESGMPKERFSAEFPKEGPSILRIQQVVRGDSAAYFCASSLAGRTGKYFGPGTRLTVL.

The gene calls are TRBV2 and TRBJ1-5, with 7 bases aligning to TRBD1. Looked up from germline, CDR1 is SNHLY and CDR2 is FYNNEI. The CDR3 contains 16 residues. V lost 5 bases to trimming and J lost 4 bases; unmatched junction nucleotides: 11. The chain's CDR3 is CASSQNRDRTNQPQHF. As DNA, the CDR3 is TGTGCCAGCAGTCAGAACCGGGACAGAACTAATCAGCCCCAGCATTTT. Complete variable domain (other parts from reference TRBV2 and TRBJ1-5): EPEVTQTPSHQVTQMGQEVILRCVPISNHLYFYWYRQILGQKVEFLVSFYNNEISEKSEIFDDQFSVERPDGSNFTLKIRSTKLEDSAMYFCASSQNRDRTNQPQHFGDGTRLSIL.

The rearrangement links TRBV5-3 to TRBJ1-3; D is possibly TRBD1 (5 bases). TRBV5-3 qualifies as an ORF whose function is uncertain. V was cut by 0 bases and J by 0 bases, with 13 bases left in between. This CDR3 comprises 17 residues. The CDR3 nucleotides are TGTGCCAGAAGCTTGGACTCCCAGGGTTTCTCTGGAAACACCATATATTTT. Translating it yields CARSLDSQGFSGNTIYF.

The chain employs TRBV7-2 and TRBJ1-2; TRBD1 matches 8 bases. After removal of 2 bases from V and 4 bases from J, the junction contained 9 bases not matched to a gene. This CDR3 spans 16 amino acids. Per the germline V gene, CDR1 is SGHTA and CDR2 is FQGNSA. The CDR3 nucleotides are TGTGCCAGCAGCTTAAATACAGGGGGACTTGGCTATGGCTACACCTTC. As protein: CASSLNTGGLGYGYTF.

The chain is built from TRBV30 and TRBJ1-5, with D unclear. The CDR3 extends over 15 amino acids. V was trimmed by 2 bases and J by 6 bases, leaving 17 bases between them. Germline V gene sequence: CDR1 GTSNPN, CDR2 SVGIG (reference sequence). CDR3 bases: TGTGCCTGGAGTTCGACTAACTTACAGCTTCAGCCCCAGCATTTT. Translating it yields CAWSSTNLQLQPQHF.

The rearrangement joins TRBV10-3 to TRBJ1-1; 11 nucleotides agree with TRBD1. The length of the CDR3 is 16 residues. Germline-derived CDR1 and CDR2 are ENHRY and SYGVKD. V was clipped by 7 bases and J by 3 bases; unmatched bases: 10. The CDR3 nucleotides are TGTGCCATCACGCGGCCTGGGGACAGGGGGGACACTGAAGCTTTCTTT. Encoded protein: CAITRPGDRGDTEAFF.

The chain uses TRBV6-4 and TRBJ2-1; 9 bases fit TRBD1. The CDR3 runs 13 residues. CDR1 and CDR2 (germline): MRHNA, SNTAGT. With V trimmed by 0 bases and J by 9 bases, 0 bases remained unmatched. CDR3 sequence: CASSDSDRGEQFF. CDR3 nucleotides: TGTGCCAGCAGTGACTCGGACAGGGGTGAGCAGTTCTTC.

The chain uses TRBV7-2 and TRBJ1-5, with TRBD1 identical over 7 bases. CDR1 SGHTA and CDR2 FQGNSA come from the germline V gene. This CDR3 spans 15 amino acids. Trimming cost V 5 bases and J 4 bases; bases outside gene matches: 8. CDR3 bases: TGTGCCAGCAGCACACGGGGCAGGGGGAATCAGCCCCAGCATTTT. The encoded protein is CASSTRGRGNQPQHF.

The chain joins TRBV5-1 to TRBJ1-2; 9 nucleotides agree with TRBD1. Trimming removed 2 bases from V and 0 bases from J; junction bases left unmatched: 5. This CDR3 comprises 16 residues. Germline values: CDR1 SGHRS, CDR2 YFSETQ. The CDR3 is CASSLGQGTSNYGYTF. In DNA form, the CDR3 reads TGCGCCAGCAGCTTAGGACAGGGGACTTCTAACTATGGCTACACCTTC.

The V and J genes are TRBV5-6 and TRBJ1-2; D not certain. The V end lost 0 bases, the J end lost 0 bases, and 9 bases lay between the germline ends. CDR1 is SGHDT, CDR2 YYEEEE, per germline. The CDR3 extends over 15 amino acids. This chain's CDR3 is CASSLVPGTNYGYTF. The CDR3 bases are TGTGCCAGCAGCTTGGTTCCGGGGACTAACTATGGCTACACCTTC. Complete variable domain (other parts from reference TRBV5-6 and TRBJ1-2): DAGVTQSPTHLIKTRGQQVTLRCSPKSGHDTVSWYQQALGQGPQFIFQYYEEEERQRGNFPDRFSGHQFPNYSSELNVNALLLGDSALYLCASSLVPGTNYGYTFGSGTRLTVV.

The chain joins TRBV28 to TRBJ1-1; 10 bases match TRBD1. The CDR3 is 16 amino acids. Germline V lookup: CDR1 MDHEN, CDR2 SYDVKM. Germline trimming cut 6 bases from V and 3 bases from J; bases unmatched to any gene: 10. CDR3 loop: CASSPSPGQGYTEAFF. CDR3 coding DNA: TGTGCCAGCAGCCCCTCTCCGGGACAGGGGTACACTGAAGCTTTCTTT.

The gene calls are TRBV6-1 and TRBJ2-3; TRBD1 matches 7 bases. The CDR3 totals 16 residues. Germline V gene lookup returns CDR1 MNHNS and CDR2 SASEGT. V shed 1 base and J 1 base; nucleotides not matched to a gene: 5. CDR3 loop: CASSEVSQGGTDTQYF. CDR3 nucleotides: TGTGCCAGCAGTGAAGTTTCGCAGGGGGGCACAGATACGCAGTATTTT.

V and J are TRBV5-1 and TRBJ1-5; 9 positions match TRBD1. The CDR3 loop spans 15 amino acids. The germline V gene encodes CDR1 SGHRS and CDR2 YFSETQ. V shed 4 bases and J 7 bases; nucleotides not matched to a gene: 9. CDR3 residues: CASSQDRGVGQPQHF. In nucleotides, the CDR3 is TGCGCCAGCAGCCAGGACAGGGGTGTGGGACAGCCCCAGCATTTT.

In this sample, this clone turned up a few times. The CDR3 sequence: CASTAGISSYEQYF. CDR3 in DNA: TGTGCCAGCACCGCAGGCATCTCCTCCTACGAGCAGTACTTC. This chain links TRBV6-5 with TRBJ2-7; no definite D call. The germline gives CDR1 MNHEY, CDR2 SVGAGI. The germline V and J ends were trimmed by 7 bases and 0 bases, with 13 bases remaining between them. The length of the CDR3 is 14 residues.

The chain joins TRBV4-1 to TRBJ2-1; tentatively, D is TRBD1 (5 bases). The CDR3 extends over 17 amino acids. Trimming left V 0 bases short and J 5 bases short, with 17 bases between. CDR1 MGHRA and CDR2 YSYEKL come from the germline V gene. This CDR3 reads CASSQEPGTIQDNEQFF. In nucleotides, the CDR3 is TGCGCCAGCAGCCAAGAACCGGGTACGATACAGGACAATGAGCAGTTCTTC.

This rearrangement joins TRBV10-3 to TRBJ2-2; D is undetermined. CDR1 and CDR2 (germline): ENHRY, SYGVKD. Trimming removed 2 bases from V and 4 bases from J, with 8 bases in between. CDR3 length equals 14 residues. The CDR3 here is CAISEGSGTGELFF. In nucleotides, the CDR3 is TGTGCCATCAGTGAGGGCAGTGGCACCGGGGAGCTGTTTTTT.